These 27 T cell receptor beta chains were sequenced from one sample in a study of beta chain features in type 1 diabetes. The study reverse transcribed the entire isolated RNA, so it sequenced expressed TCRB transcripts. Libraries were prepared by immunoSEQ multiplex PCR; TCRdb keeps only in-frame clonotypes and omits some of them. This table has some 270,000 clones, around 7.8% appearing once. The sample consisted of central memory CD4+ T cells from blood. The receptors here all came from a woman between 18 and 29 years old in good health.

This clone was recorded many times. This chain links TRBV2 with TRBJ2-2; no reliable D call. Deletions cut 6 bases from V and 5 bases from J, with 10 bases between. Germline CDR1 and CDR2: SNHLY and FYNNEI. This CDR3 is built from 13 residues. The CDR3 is CASSPARTGELFF. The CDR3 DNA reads TGTGCCAGCAGCCCAGCCCGAACCGGGGAGCTGTTTTTT.

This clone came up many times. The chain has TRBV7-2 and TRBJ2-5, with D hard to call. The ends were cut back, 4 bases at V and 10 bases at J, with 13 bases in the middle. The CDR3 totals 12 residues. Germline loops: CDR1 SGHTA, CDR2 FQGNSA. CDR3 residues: CASSSYLGDQYF. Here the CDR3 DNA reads TGTGCCAGCAGCTCGTATTTAGGAGACCAGTACTTC.

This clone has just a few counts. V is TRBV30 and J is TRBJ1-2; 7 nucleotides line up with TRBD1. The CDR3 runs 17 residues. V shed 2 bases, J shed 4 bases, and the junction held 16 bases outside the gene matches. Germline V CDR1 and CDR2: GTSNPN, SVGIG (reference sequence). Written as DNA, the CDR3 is TGTGCCTGGAGTACGGGACAGCTTGGATCTCGGCGCTATGGCTACACCTTC. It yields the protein CAWSTGQLGSRRYGYTF.

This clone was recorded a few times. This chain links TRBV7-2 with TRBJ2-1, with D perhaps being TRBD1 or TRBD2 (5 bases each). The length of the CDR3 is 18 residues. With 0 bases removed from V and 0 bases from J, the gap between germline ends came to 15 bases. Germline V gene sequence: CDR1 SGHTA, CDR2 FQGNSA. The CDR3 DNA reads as TGTGCCAGCAGCTTAGCGGGGTGGCGAGGGGACTCCTACAATGAGCAGTTCTTC. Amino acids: CASSLAGWRGDSYNEQFF.

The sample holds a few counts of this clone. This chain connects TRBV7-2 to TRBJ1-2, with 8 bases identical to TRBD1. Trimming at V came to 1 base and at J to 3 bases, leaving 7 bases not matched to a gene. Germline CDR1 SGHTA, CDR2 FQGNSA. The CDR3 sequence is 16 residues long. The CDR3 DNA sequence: TGTGCCAGCAGCTTAGTTTGGCCAGGGGGCTACTATGGCTACACCTTC. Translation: CASSLVWPGGYYGYTF.

The DNA for the CDR3 is TGTGCCAGCAGCTTAGTTCCGGGGGACGGGGAGACCCAGTACTTC. Amino acids: CASSLVPGDGETQYF. The chain is built from TRBV11-2 and TRBJ2-5, with a weak D call TRBD2 (6 bases). Germline V gene data show CDR1 as SGHAT and CDR2 as FQNNGV. CDR3 length equals 15 residues. V was shortened by 1 base and J by 5 bases, with 14 bases between the two germline ends.

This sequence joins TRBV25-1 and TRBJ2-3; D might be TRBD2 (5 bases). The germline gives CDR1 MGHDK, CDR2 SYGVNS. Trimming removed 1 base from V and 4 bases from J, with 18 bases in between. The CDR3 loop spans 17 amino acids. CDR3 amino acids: CASSESSPSLWADTQYF. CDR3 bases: TGTGCCAGCAGTGAATCTTCCCCTAGCCTCTGGGCAGATACGCAGTATTTT.

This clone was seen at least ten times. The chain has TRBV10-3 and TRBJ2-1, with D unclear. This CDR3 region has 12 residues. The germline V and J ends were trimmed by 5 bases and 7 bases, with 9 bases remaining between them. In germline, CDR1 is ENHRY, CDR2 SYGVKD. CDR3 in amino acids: CAISSVGNEQFF. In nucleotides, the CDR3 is TGTGCCATCAGTAGCGTAGGGAATGAGCAGTTCTTC.

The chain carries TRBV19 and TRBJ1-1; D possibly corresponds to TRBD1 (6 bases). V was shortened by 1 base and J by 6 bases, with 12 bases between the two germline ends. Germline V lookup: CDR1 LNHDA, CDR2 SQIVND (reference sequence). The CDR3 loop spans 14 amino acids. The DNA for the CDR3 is TGTGCCAGTAGTATAGGTCAGGGGCTCTCTGAAGCTTTCTTT. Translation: CASSIGQGLSEAFF. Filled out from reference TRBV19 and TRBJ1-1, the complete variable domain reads DGGITQSPKYLFRKEGQNVTLSCEQNLNHDAMYWYRQDPGQGLRLIYYSQIVNDFQKGDIAEGYSVSREKKESFPLTVTSAQKNPTAFYLCASSIGQGLSEAFFGQGTRLTVV.

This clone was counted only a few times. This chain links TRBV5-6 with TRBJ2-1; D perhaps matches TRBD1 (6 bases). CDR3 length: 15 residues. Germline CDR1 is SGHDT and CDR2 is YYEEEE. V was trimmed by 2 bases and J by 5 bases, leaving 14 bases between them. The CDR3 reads CASSLQGYYNNEQFF. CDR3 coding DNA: TGTGCCAGCAGCTTACAGGGTTACTATAACAATGAGCAGTTCTTC.

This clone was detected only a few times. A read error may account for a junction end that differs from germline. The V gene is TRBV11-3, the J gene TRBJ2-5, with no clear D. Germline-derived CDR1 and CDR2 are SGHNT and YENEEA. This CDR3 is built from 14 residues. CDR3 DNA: TGTGCCAGCAGCTTAGATCTAGGTAGTGGCATCACACACTTC. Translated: CASSLDLGSGITHF.

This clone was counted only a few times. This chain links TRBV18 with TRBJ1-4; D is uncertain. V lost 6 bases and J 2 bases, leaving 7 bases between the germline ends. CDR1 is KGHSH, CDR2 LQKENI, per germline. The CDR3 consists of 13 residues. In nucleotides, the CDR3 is TGTGCCAGCTCCCACGGTACTAATGAAAAACTGTTTTTT. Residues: CASSHGTNEKLFF. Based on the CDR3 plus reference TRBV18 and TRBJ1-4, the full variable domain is NAGVMQNPRHLVRRRGQEARLRCSPMKGHSHVYWYRQLPEEGLKFMVYLQKENIIDESGMPKERFSAEFPKEGPSILRIQQVVRGDSAAYFCASSHGTNEKLFFGSGTQLSVL.

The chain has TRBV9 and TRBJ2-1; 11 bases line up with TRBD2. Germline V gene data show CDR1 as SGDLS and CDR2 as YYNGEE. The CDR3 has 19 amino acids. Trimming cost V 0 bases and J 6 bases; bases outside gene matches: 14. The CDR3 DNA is TGTGCCAGCAGCGTAGCGGGGACTAGCGGAGGGGGAGCATCCAATGAGCAGTTCTTC. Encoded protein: CASSVAGTSGGGASNEQFF. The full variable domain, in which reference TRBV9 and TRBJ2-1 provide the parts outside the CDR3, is DSGVTQTPKHLITATGQRVTLRCSPRSGDLSVYWYQQSLDQGLQFLIQYYNGEERAKGNILERFSAQQFPDLHSELNLSSLELGDSALYFCASSVAGTSGGGASNEQFFGPGTRLTVL.

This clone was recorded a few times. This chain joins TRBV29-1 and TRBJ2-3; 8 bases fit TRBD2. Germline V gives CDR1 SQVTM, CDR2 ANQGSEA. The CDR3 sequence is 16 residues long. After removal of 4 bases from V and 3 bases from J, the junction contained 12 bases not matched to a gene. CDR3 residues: CSVAGGIRGGTDTQYF. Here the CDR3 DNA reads TGCAGCGTTGCCGGTGGTATCCGGGGGGGGACAGATACGCAGTATTTT.

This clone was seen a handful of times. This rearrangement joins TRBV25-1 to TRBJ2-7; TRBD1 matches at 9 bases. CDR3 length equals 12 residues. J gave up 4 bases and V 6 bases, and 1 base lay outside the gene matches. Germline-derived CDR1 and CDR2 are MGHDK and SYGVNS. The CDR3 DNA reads TGTGCCAGCAGGGACAGGGGATACGAGCAGTACTTC. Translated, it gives CASRDRGYEQYF.

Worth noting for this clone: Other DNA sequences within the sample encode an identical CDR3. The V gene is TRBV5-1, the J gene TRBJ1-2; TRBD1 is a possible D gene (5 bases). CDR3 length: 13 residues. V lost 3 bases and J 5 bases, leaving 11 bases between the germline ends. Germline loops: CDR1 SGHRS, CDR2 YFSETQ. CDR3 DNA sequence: TGCGCCAGCAGCTCCGGGACGGCTTATGGCTACACCTTC. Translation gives CASSSGTAYGYTF.

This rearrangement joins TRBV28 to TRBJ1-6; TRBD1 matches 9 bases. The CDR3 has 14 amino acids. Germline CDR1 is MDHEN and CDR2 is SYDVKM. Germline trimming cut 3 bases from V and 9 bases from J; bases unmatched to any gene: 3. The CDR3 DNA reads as TGTGCCAGCAGTTTCAGGACAGGGGTTTCACCCCTCCACTTT. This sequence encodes CASSFRTGVSPLHF. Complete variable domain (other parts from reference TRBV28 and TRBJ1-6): DVKVTQSSRYLVKRTGEKVFLECVQDMDHENMFWYRQDPGLGLRLIYFSYDVKMKEKGDIPEGYSVSREKKERFSLILESASTNQTSMYLCASSFRTGVSPLHFGNGTRLTVT.

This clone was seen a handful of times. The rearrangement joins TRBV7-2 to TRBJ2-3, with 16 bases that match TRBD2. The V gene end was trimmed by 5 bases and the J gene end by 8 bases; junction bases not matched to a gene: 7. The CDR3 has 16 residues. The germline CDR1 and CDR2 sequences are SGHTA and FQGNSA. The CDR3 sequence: CASSLDGTSGGGTQYF. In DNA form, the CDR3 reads TGTGCCAGCAGCCTGGACGGGACTAGCGGGGGGGGTACGCAGTATTTT.

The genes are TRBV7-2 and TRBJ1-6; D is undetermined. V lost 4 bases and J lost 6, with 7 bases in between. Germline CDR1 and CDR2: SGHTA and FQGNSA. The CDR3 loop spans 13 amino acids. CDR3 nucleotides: TGTGCCAGCAGCTCGGACCTTAATTCACCCCTCCACTTT. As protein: CASSSDLNSPLHF.

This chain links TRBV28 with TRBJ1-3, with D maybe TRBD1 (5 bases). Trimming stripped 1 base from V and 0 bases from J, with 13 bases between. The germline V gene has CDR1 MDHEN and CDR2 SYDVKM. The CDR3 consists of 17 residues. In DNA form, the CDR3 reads TGTGCCAGCAGTTTATTCGCAGGGACCCTCTCTGGAAACACCATATATTTT. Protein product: CASSLFAGTLSGNTIYF.

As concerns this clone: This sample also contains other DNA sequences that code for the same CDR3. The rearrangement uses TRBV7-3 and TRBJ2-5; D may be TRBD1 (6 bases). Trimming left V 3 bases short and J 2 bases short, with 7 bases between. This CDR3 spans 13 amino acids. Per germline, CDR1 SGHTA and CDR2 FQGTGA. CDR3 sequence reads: CASSLRGQETQYF. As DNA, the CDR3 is TGTGCCAGCAGCTTGAGGGGGCAAGAGACCCAGTACTTC.

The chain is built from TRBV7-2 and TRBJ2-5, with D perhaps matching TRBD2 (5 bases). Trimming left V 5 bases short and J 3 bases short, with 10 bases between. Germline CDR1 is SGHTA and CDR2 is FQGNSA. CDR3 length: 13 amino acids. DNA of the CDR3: TGTGCCAGCAGCACGGACGGGGAAGAGACCCAGTACTTC. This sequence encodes CASSTDGEETQYF. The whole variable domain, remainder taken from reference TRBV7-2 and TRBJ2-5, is GAGVSQSPSNKVTEKGKDVELRCDPISGHTALYWYRQSLGQGLEFLIYFQGNSAPDKSGLPSDRFSAERTGGSVSTLTIQRTQQEDSAVYLCASSTDGEETQYFGPGTRLLVL.

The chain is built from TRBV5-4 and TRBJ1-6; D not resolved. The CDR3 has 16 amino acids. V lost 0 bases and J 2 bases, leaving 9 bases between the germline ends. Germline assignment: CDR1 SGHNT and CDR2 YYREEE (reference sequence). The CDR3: CASSLGGGTYNSPLHF. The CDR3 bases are TGTGCCAGCAGCTTGGGTGGAGGGACCTATAATTCACCCCTCCACTTT.

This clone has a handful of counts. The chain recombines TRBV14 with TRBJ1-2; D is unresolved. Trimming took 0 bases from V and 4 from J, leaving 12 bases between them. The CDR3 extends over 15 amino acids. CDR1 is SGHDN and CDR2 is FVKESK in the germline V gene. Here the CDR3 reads CASSQDRDGAYGYTF. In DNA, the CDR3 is TGTGCCAGCAGCCAAGATCGAGACGGAGCCTATGGCTACACCTTC.

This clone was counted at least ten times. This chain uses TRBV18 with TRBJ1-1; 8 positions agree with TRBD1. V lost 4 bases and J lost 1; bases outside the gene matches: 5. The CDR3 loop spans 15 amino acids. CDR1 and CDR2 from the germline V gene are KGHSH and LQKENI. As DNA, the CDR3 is TGTGCCAGCTCACAGCAGGGGGCGGCGAACACTGAAGCTTTCTTT. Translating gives CASSQQGAANTEAFF.

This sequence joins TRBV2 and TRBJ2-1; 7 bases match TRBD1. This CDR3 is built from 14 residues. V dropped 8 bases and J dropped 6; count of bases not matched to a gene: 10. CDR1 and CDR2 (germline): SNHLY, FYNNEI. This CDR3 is CASLRTGLGNEQFF. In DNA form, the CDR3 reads TGTGCCAGCCTTAGGACAGGCCTCGGCAATGAGCAGTTCTTC. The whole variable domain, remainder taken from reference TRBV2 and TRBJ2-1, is EPEVTQTPSHQVTQMGQEVILRCVPISNHLYFYWYRQILGQKVEFLVSFYNNEISEKSEIFDDQFSVERPDGSNFTLKIRSTKLEDSAMYFCASLRTGLGNEQFFGPGTRLTVL.

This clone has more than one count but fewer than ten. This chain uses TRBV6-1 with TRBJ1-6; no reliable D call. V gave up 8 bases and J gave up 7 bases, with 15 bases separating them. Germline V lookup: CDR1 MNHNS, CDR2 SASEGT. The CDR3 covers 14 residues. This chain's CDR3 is CASQLRESNSPLHF. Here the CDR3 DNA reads TGTGCCAGCCAGCTACGGGAATCGAATTCACCCCTCCACTTT.